The sequence of this TCR beta chain was determined in a study of patients and donors after allogeneic stem cell transplantation. The V end was cut by 7 bases, the J end by 7 bases, with 9 bases between. Germline V lookup: CDR1 SQVTM, CDR2 ANQGSEA. The CDR3 runs 10 residues. TCRdb called the RT-PCR reads again in MiXCR, with one record for every CDR3 protein. The table includes about 100,000 distinct CDR3 sequences, less than 45% detected once. This chain joins TRBV29-1 and TRBJ2-3; the D gene is possibly TRBD1 (7 bases). The source is a human donor who was either an allogeneic HSCT recipient or a stem cell or donor lymphocyte infusion donor (not recorded which). It is not recorded whose cells these are; they may come from a transplant donor. Sequenced sample: blood, either unsorted or a sorted T cell fraction (not recorded which). The CDR3 DNA reads as TGCAGCGGGAGGGGGCATACGCAGTATTTT. Its translation is CSGRGHTQYF.